The clone carrying this T cell receptor (beta chain) was counted once. Its specificity is not known. The CDR3 has 16 amino acids. Germline V gene data show CDR1 as MGHRA and CDR2 as YSYEKL. Trimming cost V 6 bases and J 7 bases; bases outside gene matches: 17. The naive CD8 population came from CD45RO-negative cells selected for CCR7, without terminally differentiated effector memory CD45RA+ cells. Sequenced by immunoSEQ multiplex PCR; TCRdb stores in-frame clones only, minus some. In the table there are about 580,000 clones, nearly 98% of which are singletons. The entry originates in a study of shared clonotypes between healthy human individuals. Overall study: Those who served as donors were a couple of women and three men between the ages of 18 and 49. The plates for each donor numbered three CD4 naive, three CD4 memory, two CD8 naive and one CD8 memory.

Study-wide points: A small donor pool kept down the genetic and exposure-history diversity that was represented.

The sequenced sample was naive CD8+ T cells sorted from blood. The chain employs TRBV4-1 and TRBJ2-5; 7 nucleotides line up with TRBD2. The receptor's source is a young man in good health. CDR3 sequence (DNA): TGCGCCAGCAGTCCCCTGAAGACTAGCACGGGTGGGACCCAGTACTTC. Residues: CASSPLKTSTGGTQYF.